Following are 8 T cell receptor beta chains from one sample sequenced in a study of cytomegalovirus exposure and HLA in healthy donors. The PCR made use of 60 Vbeta and 13 Jbeta primers. TCRdb keeps only in-frame clones here, not all; method: immunoSEQ multiplex PCR. The repertoire holds around 89,000 clones, with over 70% as singletons. The source material was PBMCs. These receptors came from a girl aged 2-10 years in good health and CMV-seropositive.

This sequence joins TRBV27 and TRBJ2-3; D perhaps matches TRBD2 (5 bases). Germline values: CDR1 MNHEY, CDR2 SMNVEV (reference sequence). This CDR3 is 14 amino acids long. V was clipped by 5 bases and J by 5 bases, with 14 bases between them. The CDR3 DNA follows: TGTGCCAGCAGTATACGGACTTCTAAAGATACGCAGTATTTT. Protein sequence: CASSIRTSKDTQYF.

The chain couples TRBV29-1 to TRBJ2-7, with no clear D. There are 15 residues in the CDR3. V dropped 4 bases and J dropped 4 bases, with 20 bases sitting between them. Germline values: CDR1 SQVTM, CDR2 ANQGSEA. Written as DNA, the CDR3 is TGCAGCGTTGTCGCCCGTTGGCAGGCGATTTACGAGCAGTACTTC. Protein product: CSVVARWQAIYEQYF.

The rearrangement links TRBV28 to TRBJ1-2, with D tentatively TRBD1 (6 bases). This CDR3 contains 13 residues. CDR1 MDHEN and CDR2 SYDVKM come from the germline V gene. V gave up 1 base and J gave up 9 bases, with 12 bases separating them. In DNA form, the CDR3 reads TGTGCCAGCAGTTTATCCTACAGGGATAGCTACACCTTC. This translates into CASSLSYRDSYTF.

The chain employs TRBV5-1 and TRBJ1-1; D perhaps matches TRBD1 (5 bases). The CDR3 has 16 amino acids. V lost 0 bases and J lost 1, with 13 bases in between. The germline V gene has CDR1 SGHRS and CDR2 YFSETQ. CDR3 coding DNA: TGCGCCAGCAGCTTGGATGGGGCCAGCGCGAACACTGAAGCTTTCTTT. Amino acids: CASSLDGASANTEAFF.

The chain has TRBV9 and TRBJ2-3, with D possibly matching TRBD1 (6 bases). With 0 bases removed from V and 2 bases from J, the gap between germline ends came to 10 bases. CDR3 size: 15 residues. Germline V lookup: CDR1 SGDLS, CDR2 YYNGEE. The CDR3 spells CASSVGAGDTDTQYF. CDR3 nucleotide sequence: TGTGCCAGCAGCGTAGGGGCAGGGGACACAGATACGCAGTATTTT.

The V call is TRBV18, the J call TRBJ1-1; D is unclear. CDR3 size: 15 residues. V was clipped by 3 bases and J by 1 base, with 12 bases between them. Germline V gene lookup returns CDR1 KGHSH and CDR2 LQKENI. The CDR3 nucleotides read TGTGCCAGCTCACCCACTACAACTACGAACACTGAAGCTTTCTTT. It is translated as CASSPTTTTNTEAFF.

The V call is TRBV27, the J call TRBJ1-3; TRBD1 might be the D (5 bases). Trimming removed 2 bases at V and 2 bases at J, with 16 bases between. CDR3 length equals 17 residues. Germline V CDR1 and CDR2: MNHEY, SMNVEV (reference sequence). For the CDR3, the DNA is TGTGCCAGCAGTTTACCGGAGGGACCGAAAACTGGAAACACCATATATTTT. This gives the protein CASSLPEGPKTGNTIYF.

The rearrangement links TRBV10-2 to TRBJ1-1; D is perhaps TRBD1 (6 bases). The CDR3 has 13 residues. Trimming cost V 6 bases and J 4 bases, with 12 bases left between them. CDR1 is WSHSY, CDR2 SAAADI, per germline. The CDR3 nucleotides are TGCGCCAGCAGCAGGGGTTTTGGCACTGAAGCTTTCTTT. Its translation is CASSRGFGTEAFF.